The next 22 T cell receptor beta chains were all read from a single sample in a study of T cells in Graves' hyperthyroidism and ophthalmopathy. There were TCR beta CDR3 regions amplified from RNA transcripts. Initially, a first-round RT-PCR of the TCR CDR3 employed the HTBI primer set. TCRdb reprocessed the multiplex PCR reads via MiXCR and lists one record per CDR3 protein. The repertoire consists of 250,000 to 300,000 distinct CDR3 sequences, with 13% to 15% occurring once and the leading ten covering roughly 14%. The material sequenced was blood. The receptors stem from a woman aged 40 to 50 with Graves' hyperthyroidism that later progressed to Graves' ophthalmopathy.

This clonotype was observed many times. This rearrangement joins TRBV12-3 or TRBV12-4 to TRBJ2-7; 7 bases line up with TRBD1. The CDR3 has 14 amino acids. V lost 4 bases and J lost 1; bases outside the gene matches: 4. CDR3 sequence reads: CASSSGTASYEQYF. Here the CDR3 DNA reads TGTGCCAGCAGTTCCGGGACAGCTTCCTACGAGCAGTACTTC.

This clonotype was seen at least ten times. The chain employs TRBV29-1 and TRBJ1-1; maybe TRBD1 (5 bases). Per germline, CDR1 SQVTM and CDR2 ANQGSEA. Between the trimmed V and J ends, which lost 7 bases and 2 bases, there was a span of 20 bases. The CDR3 extends over 15 amino acids. CDR3 bases: TGCAGCGCCCGAACCCTGACAGATTACAACACTGAAGCTTTCTTT. It specifies CSARTLTDYNTEAFF.

This clonotype was seen at least ten times. J is TRBJ1-5 and V is TRBV10-3; possibly TRBD1 for D (5 bases). V lost 3 bases and J 7 bases, leaving 16 bases between the germline ends. CDR1 ENHRY and CDR2 SYGVKD come from the germline V gene. This CDR3 comprises 15 residues. The CDR3 DNA sequence: TGTGCCATCAGTGACGGGACTCCACCAAGGCAGCCCCAGCATTTT. It codes for CAISDGTPPRQPQHF.

This clonotype has ten or more counts. The chain recombines TRBV28 with TRBJ2-7; 10 nucleotides line up with TRBD1. The CDR3 loop spans 15 amino acids. Germline lookup yields CDR1 MDHEN and CDR2 SYDVKM. The ends lost 6 bases at V and 1 base at J; junction bases unmatched: 6. The DNA of the CDR3 is TGTGCCAGCAGGACGACAGGGGGCTTTTCCTACGAGCAGTACTTC. Its translation: CASRTTGGFSYEQYF.

This clonotype has ten or more counts. The genes are TRBV7-9 and TRBJ1-2; the D gene is possibly TRBD1 (5 bases). This CDR3 region has 13 residues. The V end lost 1 base, the J end lost 7 bases, and 10 bases lay between the germline ends. Germline V CDR1 and CDR2: SEHNR, FQNEAQ (reference sequence). CDR3 nucleotide sequence: TGTGCCAGCAGCTTAGTGTTAGGGGTTGGCTACACCTTC. This sequence encodes CASSLVLGVGYTF.

The table lists this clonotype with many counts. This sequence joins TRBV5-6 and TRBJ2-7; 7 nucleotides match TRBD2. This CDR3 has 14 residues. Germline values: CDR1 SGHDT, CDR2 YYEEEE. V lost 4 bases to trimming and J lost 2 bases; unmatched junction nucleotides: 6. The DNA for the CDR3 is TGTGCCAGCAGCCTAAGCGGGGACCCCTACGAGCAGTACTTC. Its protein product is CASSLSGDPYEQYF.

This clonotype was detected many times. The V call is TRBV20-1, the J call TRBJ1-2, with 8 nucleotides matching TRBD1. Germline V lookup: CDR1 DFQATT, CDR2 SNEGSKA (reference sequence). V lost 5 bases and J lost 7; bases outside the gene matches: 6. The length of the CDR3 is 12 residues. The CDR3 is CSAGQGVAGYTF. CDR3 DNA sequence: TGCAGTGCTGGACAGGGAGTCGCTGGCTACACCTTC.

A few counts support this clonotype. CDR3 in amino acids: CSAGYRGTEAFF. The DNA for the CDR3 is TGCAGTGCCGGATATAGGGGCACTGAAGCTTTCTTT. The chain recombines TRBV20-1 with TRBJ1-1; possible D gene TRBD1, 5 bases. V was shortened by 6 bases and J by 4 bases, with 12 bases between the two germline ends. CDR1 and CDR2 (germline): DFQATT, SNEGSKA (reference sequence). This CDR3 is 12 amino acids long.

The rearrangement links TRBV6-5 to TRBJ1-2; D perhaps matches TRBD1 (5 bases). Trimming removed 2 bases from V and 6 bases from J, with 16 bases in between. Germline V gives CDR1 MNHEY, CDR2 SVGAGI. The CDR3 covers 15 residues. CDR3 amino acids: CASSYAVGARDGYTF. In nucleotides, the CDR3 is TGTGCCAGCAGTTACGCCGTAGGGGCTAGGGATGGCTACACCTTC.

In the case of this clonotype: One base away lies a much larger clone, so this may be a sequencing read error. This sequence joins TRBV5-5 and TRBJ1-1; 7 bases are a match to TRBD1. The V gene's germline CDR1 is SGHKS and CDR2 YYEKEE (reference sequence). V dropped 2 bases and J dropped 5; count of bases not matched to a gene: 9. The CDR3 consists of 15 residues. CDR3 region: CASSFRQGMPTEAFF. The CDR3 DNA sequence: TGTGCCAGCAGCTTTAGACAGGGAATGCCGACTGAAGCTTTCTTT.

This clonotype was observed many times. The rearrangement uses TRBV29-1 and TRBJ1-1, with 7 bases identical to TRBD1. Losses at the gene ends were 5 bases for V and 2 bases for J; bases not matched to a gene: 11. This CDR3 region has 15 residues. CDR1 and CDR2 (germline): SQVTM, ANQGSEA. CDR3 region: CSVQGAGGINTEAFF. Here the CDR3 DNA reads TGCAGCGTTCAAGGGGCAGGGGGAATAAACACTGAAGCTTTCTTT.

This clonotype was recorded a few times. J is TRBJ2-7 and V is TRBV27; 7 nucleotides align to TRBD2. The germline V gene encodes CDR1 MNHEY and CDR2 SMNVEV (reference sequence). V dropped 6 bases and J dropped 3; count of bases not matched to a gene: 8. This CDR3 comprises 14 residues. The CDR3 is CASSLLGGFYEQYF. For the CDR3, the DNA is TGTGCCAGCAGCTTACTCGGGGGGTTCTACGAGCAGTACTTC.

This clonotype was detected many times. J is TRBJ2-7 and V is TRBV30; D might be TRBD2 (6 bases). Trimming took off 7 bases at V and 6 bases at J, with 19 bases between the two ends. Germline loops: CDR1 GTSNPN, CDR2 SVGIG (reference sequence). The CDR3 consists of 13 residues. The CDR3 bases are TGTGCCTCAACGACTAGTCTCTTCGGCGAGCAGTACTTC. Translating it yields CASTTSLFGEQYF.

There are many counts of this clonotype. The rearrangement links TRBV20-1 to TRBJ1-4, with a tentative D call TRBD1 (6 bases). Germline values: CDR1 DFQATT, CDR2 SNEGSKA (reference sequence). V shed 0 bases and J shed 4 bases, with 12 bases lying between them. The CDR3 covers 15 residues. Here the CDR3 reads CSARDTGRSNEKLFF. CDR3 nucleotide sequence: TGCAGTGCTAGAGATACAGGGAGGAGTAATGAAAAACTGTTTTTT.

This clonotype has only a few counts. The chain carries TRBV10-2 and TRBJ2-1; 8 bases are a match to TRBD2. V shed 8 bases, J shed 0 bases, and the junction held 6 bases outside the gene matches. CDR3 length: 15 residues. Germline V gives CDR1 WSHSY, CDR2 SAAADI. CDR3 protein: CASSVGGVSYNEQFF. The CDR3 DNA follows: TGCGCCAGCTCCGTCGGGGGGGTCTCCTACAATGAGCAGTTCTTC.

This clonotype has a count of ten or more. A junction boundary mismatches the germline segment, possibly from a read error. The CDR3 loop reads CASSLIYYKQYF. CDR3 DNA sequence: TGTGCCAGCAGTTTAATTTACTACAAGCAGTACTTC. The chain links TRBV12-3 or TRBV12-4 to TRBJ2-7; D remains unclear. The CDR3 covers 12 residues.

The V gene is TRBV12-3 or TRBV12-4, the J gene TRBJ1-2; TRBD1 might be the D (5 bases). V was shortened by 5 bases and J by 3 bases, with 10 bases between the two germline ends. The CDR3 length is 13 residues. The CDR3 reads CASSPDSYYGYTF. As DNA, the CDR3 is TGTGCCAGCAGTCCCGACAGTTACTATGGCTACACCTTC.

The chain combines TRBV5-1 with TRBJ2-1; TRBD2 matches at 9 bases. Germline lookup yields CDR1 SGHRS and CDR2 YFSETQ. The CDR3 is 16 amino acids. V was clipped by 1 base and J by 4 bases; unmatched bases: 6. CDR3 sequence reads: CASSLNPAGGYNEQFF. DNA of the CDR3: TGCGCCAGCAGCTTGAACCCCGCGGGAGGGTACAATGAGCAGTTCTTC.

This clonotype has a count of ten or more. V usage is TRBV4-1 and J usage is TRBJ2-1; TRBD2 matches at 11 bases. The CDR3 is made up of 16 amino acids. Per germline, CDR1 MGHRA and CDR2 YSYEKL. V was clipped by 1 base and J by 9 bases; unmatched bases: 8. The CDR3 DNA sequence: TGCGCCAGCAGCCAAGGACTAGCGGGAAAAGAGGGTGAGCAGTTCTTC. This sequence encodes CASSQGLAGKEGEQFF.

This clonotype was observed at least ten times. The rearrangement uses TRBV7-9 and TRBJ2-3; D uncertain. The germline V and J ends were trimmed by 1 base and 1 base, with 6 bases remaining between them. This CDR3 region has 14 residues. Germline-derived CDR1 and CDR2 are SEHNR and FQNEAQ (reference sequence). CDR3 protein: CASSLDPGTDTQYF. The CDR3 DNA sequence: TGTGCCAGCAGCTTAGATCCGGGCACAGATACGCAGTATTTT.

At least ten counts were recorded for this clonotype. This chain uses TRBV6-2 or TRBV6-3 with TRBJ2-7; D gene uncertain. V was shortened by 4 bases and J by 5 bases, with 15 bases between the two germline ends. The CDR3 has 14 amino acids. CDR1 and CDR2 from the germline V gene are MNHEY and SVGEGT. CDR3 sequence: CASSWVGIGNEQYF. CDR3 nucleotides: TGTGCCAGCAGTTGGGTAGGGATCGGCAACGAGCAGTACTTC.

In this sample, this clonotype turned up many times. V usage is TRBV12-3 or TRBV12-4 and J usage is TRBJ2-5; D uncertain. The CDR3 totals 14 residues. Trimming cost V 6 bases and J 0 bases, with 11 bases left between them. The CDR3 sequence is CASSLWQYQETQYF. DNA of the CDR3: TGTGCCAGCAGCCTCTGGCAGTACCAAGAGACCCAGTACTTC.